This is a list of T cell receptor beta chains from one sample in a study of blood T cell repertoires in COVID-19. Using immunoSEQ multiplex PCR, the repertoire was profiled, and TCRdb retains in-frame clones only, with some absent. Of approximately 190,000 clones in the sample, 70% to 90% were seen once. The sample comprised peripheral blood. These receptors came from a man between 65 and 85 years old with active or convalescent COVID-19. Each CDR3 is given with its conserved first and last residue.

>TRBJ2-3|15|TRBV5-6
CASTKTGSSTDTQYF
>TRBJ1-5|14|TRBV6-6
CASSEPYSNQPQHF
>TRBJ2-7|16|TRBV30
CAWRGVGAESIMQQYF
>TRBJ2-2|15|TRBV11-3
CASSLRRQDTGELFF
>TRBJ2-7|12|TRBV6-2/TRBV6-3
CASSSDRYEQYF
>TRBJ2-6|16|TRBV5-1
CASSKQGESGANVLTF
>TRBJ1-6|14|TRBV6-5
CASTHSGGSSPLHF
>TRBJ2-3|15|TRBV9
CASSDRDRATDTQYF
>TRBJ1-5|15|TRBV5-1
CASSLGTDRNQPQHF
>TRBJ1-2|14|TRBV24-1
CATSDGGPNYGYTF
>TRBJ2-1|17|TRBV7-9
CASSLGVRGAGYNEQFF
>TRBJ1-6|14|TRBV28
CASNQGQGNSPLHF
>TRBJ2-3|17|TRBV24-1
CATSGPFGLRQTDTQYF
>TRBJ2-7|13|TRBV7-9
CASIGGSSYEQYF
>TRBJ2-1|16|TRBV7-2
CASSLNGGGIYDEQFF
>TRBJ2-5|11|TRBV7-6
CAIGGPETQYF
>TRBJ2-4|16|TRBV28
CASSPWAQGGKNIQYF
>TRBJ2-5|14|TRBV18
CASSLIREQETQYF